A selection of T cell receptor beta chains follows, all from one sample in a study of cytomegalovirus exposure and HLA in healthy donors. Assay: immunoSEQ multiplex PCR; the TCRdb copy retains only in-frame clones and omits some. This sample has 150,000 to 200,000 clones, with about 81% found just once. Input material: PBMCs. Receptors were obtained from a woman younger than 30 in good health and CMV-seronegative. CDR3s include the opening cysteine and the closing phenylalanine or tryptophan. The D gene is left open where the match is weak. The size field is filled for only some rows; it gives once, few, many or a size class.

v_call	clone_size	j_call	d_call	cdr3_nt	cdr3_aa
TRBV5-4	.	TRBJ2-2	TRBD1	TGTGCCAGCAGTAAAGGGACAGGGGGCACCGGGGAGCTGTTTTTT	CASSKGTGGTGELFF
TRBV28	once	TRBJ1-1	.	TGTGCCAGCAATACTCTGGGGGGGGGCACTGAAGCTTTCTTT	CASNTLGGGTEAFF
TRBV4-1	.	TRBJ1-2	TRBD1	TGCGCCAGCAGCCAGATTTACGAGACAGGGGCCAATCTTTTAAACTATGGCTACACCTTC	CASSQIYETGANLLNYGYTF
TRBV5-1	.	TRBJ2-7	TRBD1	TGCGCCAGCAGCTTGGAGGGGACAGGGGGCCTGGAGGGGCACTTC	CASSLEGTGGLEGHF
TRBV5-8	.	TRBJ1-4	.	TGTGCCAGCACCCAAGTACAGGTTACTGAAAAACTGTTTTTT	CASTQVQVTEKLFF
TRBV19	.	TRBJ2-1	.	TGTGCCAGTAGTAACCGGGGGACAGATGGGGTCAATGAGCAGTTCTTC	CASSNRGTDGVNEQFF
TRBV10-3	few	TRBJ1-3	TRBD1	TGTGCCATCAGGGCGGACAGGGTTTCTGGAAACACCATATATTTT	CAIRADRVSGNTIYF
TRBV4-1	once	TRBJ2-5	TRBD2	TGCGCCAGCAGCCAAGTCCTTTGGGCTAGCGGGAGTGGGGAGACCCAGTACTTC	CASSQVLWASGSGETQYF
TRBV28	.	TRBJ1-1	.	TGTGCCAGCAGTTTACGCGGCATCCTGAACACTGAAGCTTTCTTT	CASSLRGILNTEAFF
TRBV27	.	TRBJ1-5	TRBD1	TGTGCCAGCACCCGGACAGGGGATAGCAATCAGCCCCAGCATTTT	CASTRTGDSNQPQHF
TRBV27	.	TRBJ2-7	TRBD1	TGTGCCAGCAGGACAGGGCGGTCCTACGAGCAGTACTTC	CASRTGRSYEQYF
TRBV7-8	.	TRBJ2-7	.	TGTGCCAGCAGCCCCGGCGGGACTCTATCAGGGGAGCAGTACTTC	CASSPGGTLSGEQYF
TRBV29-1	.	TRBJ2-5	TRBD2	TGCAGCGTTGAAGAACCAGCGGGAGTCGCGCAAGAGACCCAGTACTTC	CSVEEPAGVAQETQYF
TRBV6-5	.	TRBJ2-1	TRBD2	TGTGCCAGCTGGGACCGGGAGGCCCCCTACAATGAGCAGTTCTTC	CASWDREAPYNEQFF
TRBV7-9	.	TRBJ2-7	TRBD1	TGTGCCAGCAGTGGACAGGGGACGAGCTACGAGCAGTACTTC	CASSGQGTSYEQYF
TRBV19	.	TRBJ2-3	TRBD2	TGTGCCAGTAGTTTCCACATAGCGGGGCCAGATACGCAGTATTTT	CASSFHIAGPDTQYF
TRBV25-1	.	TRBJ1-5	TRBD1	TGTGCCAGCAGTGATTCATCTGGGGACAGGGCTAGCAATCAGCCCCAGCATTTT	CASSDSSGDRASNQPQHF
TRBV10-3	few	TRBJ2-1	TRBD1	TGTGCCATCAGACAGGGGTTAGAGGGGCTCAACCGGGAGTTCTTC	CAIRQGLEGLNREFF
TRBV5-4	.	TRBJ2-5	TRBD1	TGTGCCAGCCCGAATGACAGGGACCAAGAGACCCAGTACTTC	CASPNDRDQETQYF
TRBV29-1	once	TRBJ2-7	TRBD1	TGCAGCGTTGTTGGAGACAGGGGGTCCTACGAGCAGTACTTC	CSVVGDRGSYEQYF
TRBV19	.	TRBJ1-5	.	TGTGCCAGTAGTCCCAGACAAGGCGATCAGCCCCAGCATTTT	CASSPRQGDQPQHF
TRBV18	.	TRBJ1-5	.	TGTGCCAGCTCACGGGGAGAGAATCAGCCCCAGCATTTT	CASSRGENQPQHF
TRBV5-4	.	TRBJ1-3	.	TGTGCCAGCAGCTTACGAGGAGGTACTGGAAACACCATATATTTT	CASSLRGGTGNTIYF
TRBV5-1	.	TRBJ1-2	TRBD1	TGCGCCAGCTCGGCAGGGGGAGATGGCTACACCTTC	CASSAGGDGYTF
TRBV5-4	.	TRBJ2-2	TRBD2	TGTGCCAGCAGGACTAGCGGGGGGGCCGGGGAGCTGTTTTTT	CASRTSGGAGELFF
TRBV6-1	.	TRBJ1-2	TRBD1	TGTGCCAGCAGTGTCTTCGCAGGGGGCTCTGGCTACACCTTC	CASSVFAGGSGYTF
TRBV7-9	few	TRBJ1-2	.	TGTGCCAGCAGCTTAGCCTCAGGGATAATGAGTGGCTACACCTTC	CASSLASGIMSGYTF
TRBV6-5	.	TRBJ2-7	.	TGTGCCAGCAGTGACCGTATCCCCCGGGAGGAGCAGTACTTC	CASSDRIPREEQYF
TRBV2	once	TRBJ1-1	TRBD1	TGTGCCAGCAGGGACAGGGGCTGGGAAGAAACTGAAGCTTTCTTT	CASRDRGWEETEAFF
TRBV10-2	.	TRBJ2-2	.	TGCGCCAGCAAACTCGTCCCCGGGGAGCTGTTTTTT	CASKLVPGELFF
TRBV28	.	TRBJ2-7	TRBD1	TGTGCCAGCAACAGGGGCAGGGGCTCCTACGAGCAGTACTTC	CASNRGRGSYEQYF
TRBV7-9	.	TRBJ2-7	.	TGTGCCAGCAGCTTAGCCGGTCACTGGGAGCAGTACTTC	CASSLAGHWEQYF
TRBV18	.	TRBJ1-1	.	TGTGCCAGCTCACCCGAACGGTCTTTCTTT	CASSPERSFF